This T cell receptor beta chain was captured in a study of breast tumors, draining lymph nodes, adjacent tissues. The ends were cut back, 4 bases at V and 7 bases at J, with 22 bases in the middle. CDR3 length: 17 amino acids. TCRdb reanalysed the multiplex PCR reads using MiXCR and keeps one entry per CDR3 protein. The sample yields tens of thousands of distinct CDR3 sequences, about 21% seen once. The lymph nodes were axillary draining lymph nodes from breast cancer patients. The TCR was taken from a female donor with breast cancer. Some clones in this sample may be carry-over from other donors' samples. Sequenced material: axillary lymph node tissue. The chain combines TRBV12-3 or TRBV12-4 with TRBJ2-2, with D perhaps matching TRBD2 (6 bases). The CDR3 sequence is CASSSLSLATTGGELFF. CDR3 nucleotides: TGTGCCAGCAGTTCTTTGAGCCTAGCGACCACAGGCGGGGAGCTGTTTTTT.